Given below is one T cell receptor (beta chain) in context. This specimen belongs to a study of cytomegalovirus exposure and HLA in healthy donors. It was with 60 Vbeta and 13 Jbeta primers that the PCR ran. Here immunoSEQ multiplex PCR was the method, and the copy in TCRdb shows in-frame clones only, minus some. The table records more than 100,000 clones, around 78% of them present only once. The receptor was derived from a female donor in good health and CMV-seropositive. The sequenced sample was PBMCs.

CDR3 loop: CASSRTTRSKGTDTQYF. The CDR3 region has the DNA TGTGCCAGCAGCCGTACGACTAGGTCTAAAGGCACAGATACGCAGTATTTT. The chain combines TRBV5-4 with TRBJ2-3; D is possibly TRBD2 (6 bases). The length of the CDR3 is 17 residues. The germline V gene has CDR1 SGHNT and CDR2 YYREEE (reference sequence). V lost 4 bases and J 1 base, leaving 19 bases between the germline ends.